This TCR beta chain emerged from a study of vaccination and CD4 T cells after COVID-19. Treatment specified: roughly 10-day PBMC culture with coronavirus spike peptide pools or control peptides (ViraFEST assay). Culture of under 2.5 million PBMCs per well took place with about 10 IU/ml IL-2 and roughly 9.8 ug/ml peptide pools. The Oncomine TCR Beta short-read assay sequenced DNA from cultured CD4+ T cells. MiXCR, applied by TCRdb to the PCR reads, yields one record per CDR3 protein. This sample has 9,500 to 15,000 distinct CDR3 sequences, with approximately 54% found just once. CDR1 is LNHDA and CDR2 is SQIVND in the germline V gene (reference sequence). V dropped 6 bases and J dropped 2 bases, with 13 bases sitting between them. This CDR3 has 14 residues. Comment on this clonotype: Its cognate antigen is unknown.

The chain combines TRBV19 with TRBJ1-1; D is undetermined. The sample consisted of cultured CD4+ T cells from blood, taken after SARS-CoV-2 vaccination. The TCR originated in a human donor with COVID-19. Written as DNA, the CDR3 is TGTGCCAGTAGCCCTCGGGGAGTCAACACTGAAGCTTTCTTT. Protein sequence: CASSPRGVNTEAFF.